This TCR beta chain emerged from a study of T cell responses to AZD1222 COVID-19 vaccine. Study-wide background: Second doses that came at about 4 or about 12 weeks were put together.

V was shortened by 5 bases and J by 0 bases, with 14 bases between the two germline ends. Germline values: CDR1 KGHSH, CDR2 LQKENI. The length of the CDR3 is 16 residues. A note on this clone: The antigen remains unidentified.

Study results and limitations: Samples come after the peak T cell response, not at day 14. The study found Spike-specific TCR breadth and depth rose after two AZD1222 doses. It was only 6 or 7 AZD1222 recipients who were seropositive at baseline.

Profiled with immunoSEQ multiplex PCR; TCRdb holds only in-frame clones, not every one. The sample lists 90,000 to 150,000 clones, under 90% seen once, with approximately 4.8% in the top ten. The gene calls are TRBV18 and TRBJ1-3; possibly TRBD1 for D (5 bases). The receptor was isolated from an adult in good health. The starting material was peripheral blood, obtained on day 0 of AZD1222 vaccination. The CDR3 spells CASSTQQVDSGNTIYF. CDR3 DNA sequence: TGTGCCAGCTCAACCCAACAGGTCGACTCTGGAAACACCATATATTTT.